Listed below are T cell receptor beta chains from one sample, sequenced in a study of identical twins. TCRdb processed the 5' RACE reads anew with MiXCR; each CDR3 protein has one entry. Among 500,000 to 550,000 distinct CDR3 sequences listed, about a fifth were seen once. The same specimen was also included in a second study, on yellow fever vaccine responses in identical twins.

The sample consisted of CD4+ T cells sorted from blood. All receptors come from a woman aged 18-35 years in good health. Both conserved end residues are part of each CDR3. D genes are given only for firm matches. The size entry is marked missing in some rows and otherwise reads once, few, many or a size class.

v_gene	j_gene	d_gene	abundance	CDR3nt	CDR3aa
TRBV11-2	TRBJ2-2	TRBD2	.	TGTGCCAGCAGCGGACAGGCCCCGGGACTAGCGGGGCGATTCTCCGGGGAGCTGTTTTTT	CASSGQAPGLAGRFSGELFF
TRBV2	TRBJ2-7	TRBD2	few	TGTGCCAGCAGTGAAAGAAGGACTAGCGGGAGTTCCTACGAGCAGTACTTC	CASSERRTSGSSYEQYF
TRBV7-9	TRBJ2-5	TRBD2	many	TGTGCCAGCAGCTTAGGTGCTAGCGGCAATCAAGAGACCCAGTACTTC	CASSLGASGNQETQYF
TRBV4-1	TRBJ1-1	.	.	TGCGCCAGCAGCCATCCCGCAGGGACTGGCACTGAAGCTTTCTTT	CASSHPAGTGTEAFF
TRBV7-9	TRBJ1-2	TRBD1	.	TGTGCCAGCAGCTGGGACAGGGGCGACGGCTACACCTTC	CASSWDRGDGYTF
TRBV10-2	TRBJ2-2	.	few	TGCGCCAGCTCCGGGTTGGGGGTCATCCCCGGGGAGCTGTTTTTT	CASSGLGVIPGELFF
TRBV28	TRBJ2-1	TRBD2	few	TGTGCCAGCAGTCCCCCACTAGCGGGGAACAATGAGCAGTTCTTC	CASSPPLAGNNEQFF
TRBV4-2	TRBJ2-3	TRBD2	few	TGTGCCAGCAGCACTAGCGGGGGGAACACAGATACGCAGTATTTT	CASSTSGGNTDTQYF
TRBV20-1	TRBJ2-1	.	.	TGCAGTGCTAGATCGGCAGGGGAGGTTAATGAGCAGTTCTTC	CSARSAGEVNEQFF
TRBV20-1	TRBJ2-3	.	few	TGCAGTGCTCATCCAGGGGCGGGCGATCGTGCTAGCACAGATACGCAGTATTTT	CSAHPGAGDRASTDTQYF
TRBV6-2/TRBV6-3	TRBJ2-7	.	.	TGTGCCAGCAGTAGTAGGGGGCGCGGGGAGAGGTACGAGCAGTACTTC	CASSSRGRGERYEQYF
TRBV5-1	TRBJ2-5	.	few	TGCGCCAGCAGCTTGTCCGGGCGGCAAGAGACCCAGTACTTC	CASSLSGRQETQYF
TRBV12-3/TRBV12-4	TRBJ1-2	TRBD1	few	TGTGCCAGCAGATACACAGGGGGCGGCGGCTACACCTTC	CASRYTGGGGYTF
TRBV27	TRBJ2-1	TRBD2	.	TGTGCCAGCAGTTTAATCGCGGGAGTATTTATCGATGAGCAGTTCTTC	CASSLIAGVFIDEQFF
TRBV6-2/TRBV6-3	TRBJ2-7	TRBD2	.	TGTGCCAGCGAGGGACTAGCGGGAGGTGGGAGCTCCTACGAGCAGTACTTC	CASEGLAGGGSSYEQYF
TRBV20-1	TRBJ2-2	.	few	TGCAGTACGAGACAGCCCGGGGGCACCGGGGAGCTGTTTTTT	CSTRQPGGTGELFF
TRBV20-1	TRBJ2-1	TRBD2	once	TGCAGTGTATCTAGCGGGAGAGGTGAGCAGTTCTTC	CSVSSGRGEQFF
TRBV5-1	TRBJ2-3	.	.	TGCGCCAGCAGCTTAGCGGCTCTCACAGATACGCAGTATTTT	CASSLAALTDTQYF
TRBV9	TRBJ2-3	.	.	TGTGCCAGCCAGGTGGGGCAAAAACTCACAGATACGCAGTATTTT	CASQVGQKLTDTQYF
TRBV10-2	TRBJ2-2	TRBD1	many	TGCGCCAGCAGTGAACGGGGACAGGGGGCACCCGGGGAGCTGTTTTTT	CASSERGQGAPGELFF
TRBV5-1	TRBJ2-1	TRBD2	few	TGCGCCAGCAGCCAGGGACTAGCCCGGGGGGATGAGCAGTTCTTC	CASSQGLARGDEQFF
TRBV7-9	TRBJ2-5	.	.	TGTGCCAGCAGCCCAGGGTTGTACCAAGAGACCCAGTACTTC	CASSPGLYQETQYF
TRBV11-2	TRBJ1-4	.	.	TGTGCCAGCAGCTTAGGGTCTTCATCCTCCGGCATCGAAAAACTGTTTTTT	CASSLGSSSSGIEKLFF
TRBV20-1	TRBJ2-1	.	.	TGCAGTGCGTACCGGGCCAATGAGCAGTTCTTC	CSAYRANEQFF
TRBV5-1	TRBJ2-3	TRBD2	.	TGCGCCAGCAGCTCGGGGACTAGCGGGGGTCTTCGGGGCACAGATACGCAGTGTTTT	CASSSGTSGGLRGTDTQCF
TRBV11-3	TRBJ2-1	TRBD2	.	TGTGCCATTAGCGGGAGGGTCGACAATGAGCAGTTCTTC	CAISGRVDNEQFF
TRBV20-1	TRBJ1-6	.	few	TGCAGTGCTAGGGACGGGGCCTATAATTCACCCCTCCACTTT	CSARDGAYNSPLHF
TRBV12-3/TRBV12-4	TRBJ2-6	.	.	TGTGCCAGCAGTCCGGTGAGTTCGGAATCTGGGGCCAACGTCCTGACTTTC	CASSPVSSESGANVLTF
TRBV5-1	TRBJ2-2	.	few	TGCGCCAGCAGCTCCCGGACAGACTCTATGACGAACACCGGGGAGCTGTTTTTT	CASSSRTDSMTNTGELFF
TRBV12-3/TRBV12-4	TRBJ2-6	.	.	TGTGCCAGCAGGCGACCTGGCTCTGGGGCCAACGTCCTGACTTTC	CASRRPGSGANVLTF
TRBV12-3/TRBV12-4	TRBJ1-5	.	few	TGTGCCAGCAGTTTAGGAGACGCGGGGCAGCCCCAGCATTTT	CASSLGDAGQPQHF
TRBV5-4	TRBJ2-3	TRBD2	.	TGTGCCAGCAGCTGGTCCCCCCGACTAGCGGGAGGAACAGATACGCAGTATTTT	CASSWSPRLAGGTDTQYF
TRBV10-3	TRBJ2-7	TRBD2	.	TGTGCCACCCGGCGGACGGAGGGGAGGGATCGGCAGTACTTC	CATRRTEGRDRQYF
TRBV12-3/TRBV12-4	TRBJ2-5	.	.	TGTGCCAGCAGACCTAGCGCGGGGCAAGAGACCCAGTACTTC	CASRPSAGQETQYF
TRBV7-6	TRBJ2-3	.	few	TGTGCCAGCAGCCTGGGCACAGGGACCACAGATACGCAGTATTTT	CASSLGTGTTDTQYF